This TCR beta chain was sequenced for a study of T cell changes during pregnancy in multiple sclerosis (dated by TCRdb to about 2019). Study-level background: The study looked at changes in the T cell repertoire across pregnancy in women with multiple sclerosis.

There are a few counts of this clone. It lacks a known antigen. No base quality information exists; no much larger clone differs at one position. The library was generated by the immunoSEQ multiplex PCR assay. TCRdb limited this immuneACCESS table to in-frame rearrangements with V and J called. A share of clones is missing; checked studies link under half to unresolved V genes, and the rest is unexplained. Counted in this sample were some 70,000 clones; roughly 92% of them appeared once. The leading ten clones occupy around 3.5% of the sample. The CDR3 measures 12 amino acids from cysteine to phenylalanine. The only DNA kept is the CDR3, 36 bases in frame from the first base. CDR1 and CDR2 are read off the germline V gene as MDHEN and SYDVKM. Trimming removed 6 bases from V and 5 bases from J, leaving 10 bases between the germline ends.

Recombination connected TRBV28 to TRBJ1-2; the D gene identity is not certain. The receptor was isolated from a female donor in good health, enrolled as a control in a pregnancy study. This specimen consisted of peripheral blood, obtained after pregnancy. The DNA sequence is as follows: TGTGCCAGCAGGGTGGCGAGGTATGGCTACACCTTC. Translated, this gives CASRVARYGYTF.